The clone carrying this T cell receptor (beta chain) counts as medium-sized. TCRdb itself ran the 5' RACE reads through MiXCR, one entry per CDR3 protein. The sample contains thousands of distinct CDR3 sequences, roughly 16% of which appear only once. The CDR3 loop spans 15 amino acids. V gave up 1 base and J gave up 1 base; unmatched junction bases: 3. This chain links TRBV12-3 or TRBV12-4 with TRBJ2-7; 8 nucleotides agree with TRBD2. The sequencing input was memory CD4+ T cells sorted from blood. Subset given: memory CD4+ T cells, CD4+CD45RO+CD25-. The sequence came from a female donor with breast cancer. CDR3 nucleotide sequence: TGTGCCAGCAGTTTAGGGACTAGCAGGTCCTACGAGCAGTACTTC. Translated, it gives CASSLGTSRSYEQYF.